This entry lists 26 T cell receptor beta chains sequenced from one sample in a study of shared clonotypes between healthy human individuals. Measured with immunoSEQ multiplex PCR; TCRdb has only the in-frame clones, and not every one. Of more than 2 million clones listed, about 94% were seen once; the top ten hold around 0.13%. Input material: naive CD4+ T cells sorted from blood. As for subset: CD45RA+ positively selected. The receptors were gathered from a man younger than 35 in good health.

J is TRBJ2-7 and V is TRBV11-2, with D uncertain. CDR3 size: 11 residues. Trimming removed 5 bases at V and 5 bases at J, with 7 bases between. The germline V gene has CDR1 SGHAT and CDR2 FQNNGV. The CDR3 loop is CASSPQNEQYF. CDR3 sequence (DNA): TGTGCCAGCAGCCCCCAGAACGAGCAGTACTTC.

CDR3 DNA: TGTGCCAGCTCAACCTTAACAACAGGGGCGGGCTATGGCTACACCTTC. Translation: CASSTLTTGAGYGYTF. The V gene is TRBV18, the J gene TRBJ1-2, with 7 bases that match TRBD1. Per the germline V gene, CDR1 is KGHSH and CDR2 is LQKENI. Unmatched junction bases numbered 13, after V lost 5 bases and J lost 4 bases. The CDR3 runs 16 residues.

The chain joins TRBV19 to TRBJ2-7, with TRBD2 matching 7 bases. Looked up from germline, CDR1 is LNHDA and CDR2 is SQIVND (reference sequence). V was pared by 1 base and J by 2 bases, with 5 bases of the junction left unmatched. The CDR3 loop spans 15 amino acids. Here the CDR3 DNA reads TGTGCCAGTAGTATAGGCGGGAGTAAAACCTACGAGCAGTACTTC. Protein: CASSIGGSKTYEQYF.

This clone showed up just a few times. V and J are TRBV10-1 and TRBJ2-4, with D unresolved. V lost 3 bases and J 2 bases, leaving 8 bases between the germline ends. Looked up from germline, CDR1 is WNHNN and CDR2 is SYGVQD (reference sequence). This CDR3 region has 14 residues. CDR3 DNA sequence: TGCGCCAGCAGTGAAGGCGACCCCAAAAACATTCAGTACTTC. Protein sequence: CASSEGDPKNIQYF.

The chain joins TRBV6-1 to TRBJ2-7; 7 nucleotides match TRBD1. J gave up 3 bases and V 2 bases, and 4 bases lay outside the gene matches. CDR1 is MNHNS, CDR2 SASEGT, per germline. This CDR3 is built from 14 residues. CDR3 amino acids: CASSEFPGGYEQYF. The CDR3 DNA is TGTGCCAGCAGTGAATTCCCAGGGGGCTACGAGCAGTACTTC.

J is TRBJ2-3 and V is TRBV11-3; 14 positions match TRBD2. J gave up 2 bases and V 5 bases, and 9 bases lay outside the gene matches. The CDR3 length is 18 residues. The germline V gene has CDR1 SGHNT and CDR2 YENEEA. The DNA of the CDR3 is TGTGCCAGCAGCCAGGGACTAGCGGGAGAGGGGGTCACAGATACGCAGTATTTT. Translating gives CASSQGLAGEGVTDTQYF.

This sequence joins TRBV11-2 and TRBJ2-1, with 10 nucleotides matching TRBD2. The CDR3 totals 16 residues. Germline trimming cut 0 bases from V and 6 bases from J; bases unmatched to any gene: 5. Germline assignment: CDR1 SGHAT and CDR2 FQNNGV. CDR3 sequence (DNA): TGTGCCAGCAGCTTAGATGGAGTAGCGGGGGGCAATGAGCAGTTCTTC. Amino acids: CASSLDGVAGGNEQFF.

A few counts support this clone. This chain connects TRBV6-5 to TRBJ1-2, with a tentative D call TRBD1 (6 bases). The V and J ends lost 6 bases and 6 bases respectively, with 14 bases between them. Per the germline V gene, CDR1 is MNHEY and CDR2 is SVGAGI. The CDR3 is 13 amino acids. CDR3 sequence reads: CASSLTGSDGYTF. CDR3 DNA: TGTGCCAGCAGCCTGACAGGAAGTGATGGCTACACCTTC.

The V and J genes are TRBV5-1 and TRBJ1-2, with 9 bases fitting TRBD1. The CDR3 is made up of 15 amino acids. CDR1 is SGHRS and CDR2 is YFSETQ in the germline V gene. The V and J ends lost 0 bases and 3 bases, in that order; junction bases with no gene match: 3. The CDR3 is CASSLGYRGHYGYTF. CDR3 sequence (DNA): TGCGCCAGCAGCTTGGGGTACAGGGGGCACTATGGCTACACCTTC.

This chain joins TRBV7-2 and TRBJ2-7; D uncertain. Looked up from germline, CDR1 is SGHTA and CDR2 is FQGNSA. The CDR3 has 14 residues. The V end was cut by 1 base, the J end by 3 bases, with 10 bases between. The CDR3 DNA follows: TGTGCCAGCAGCTTAGAGGCCACAAGCTACGAGCAGTACTTC. Amino acid sequence: CASSLEATSYEQYF.

This sequence joins TRBV9 and TRBJ2-3; TRBD2 matches 14 bases. This CDR3 is built from 16 residues. The ends lost 5 bases at V and 6 bases at J; junction bases unmatched: 8. Germline V gives CDR1 SGDLS, CDR2 YYNGEE. CDR3 coding DNA: TGTGCCAGCAGTGAGACTAGCGGGGGGGCTTGGGATACGCAGTATTTT. Its translation is CASSETSGGAWDTQYF.

J is TRBJ2-7 and V is TRBV7-8; the D gene is possibly TRBD1 (6 bases). Deletions cut 2 bases from V and 0 bases from J, with 14 bases between. CDR3 length: 16 amino acids. Germline values: CDR1 SGHVS, CDR2 FQNEAQ. CDR3 in amino acids: CASSLHRAFSSYEQYF. Written as DNA, the CDR3 is TGTGCCAGCAGCTTACACAGGGCATTTAGCTCCTACGAGCAGTACTTC.

J is TRBJ1-5 and V is TRBV30; D not resolved. The CDR3 sequence is 13 residues long. CDR1 and CDR2 (germline): GTSNPN, SVGIG (reference sequence). V lost 2 bases and J 3 bases, leaving 8 bases between the germline ends. The DNA of the CDR3 is TGTGCCTGGAGTCTGGGCACCAATCAGCCCCAGCATTTT. It is translated as CAWSLGTNQPQHF.

This clone was seen a single time. The chain recombines TRBV19 with TRBJ1-6, with no clear D. Germline CDR1 is LNHDA and CDR2 is SQIVND (reference sequence). The V end lost 3 bases, the J end lost 5 bases, and 8 bases lay between the germline ends. The CDR3 covers 14 residues. The CDR3 here is CASSITPDNSPLHF. CDR3 nucleotide sequence: TGTGCCAGTAGTATTACACCTGATAATTCACCCCTCCACTTT. Using reference TRBV19 and TRBJ1-6 for the parts outside the CDR3, the full variable domain is DGGITQSPKYLFRKEGQNVTLSCEQNLNHDAMYWYRQDPGQGLRLIYYSQIVNDFQKGDIAEGYSVSREKKESFPLTVTSAQKNPTAFYLCASSITPDNSPLHFGNGTRLTVT.

The chain is built from TRBV10-3 and TRBJ2-3; 7 positions agree with TRBD2. This CDR3 comprises 15 residues. J gave up 0 bases and V 4 bases, and 4 bases lay outside the gene matches. CDR1 and CDR2 (germline): ENHRY, SYGVKD. The CDR3 region has the DNA TGTGCCATCAGTGGCTCTAGCGGCAGCACAGATACGCAGTATTTT. It yields the protein CAISGSSGSTDTQYF.

This chain joins TRBV5-4 and TRBJ1-6, with D perhaps matching TRBD1 (6 bases). V was pared by 3 bases and J by 7 bases, with 14 bases between. Germline V gene sequence: CDR1 SGHNT, CDR2 YYREEE (reference sequence). CDR3 length: 15 amino acids. DNA of the CDR3: TGTGCCAGCAGCTCAGGGGTTCAGTGGAATTCACCCCTCCACTTT. Protein: CASSSGVQWNSPLHF.

The gene calls are TRBV27 and TRBJ2-4, with D tentatively TRBD1 (6 bases). The CDR3 length is 15 residues. Trimming removed 5 bases at V and 0 bases at J, with 11 bases between. Germline CDR1 is MNHEY and CDR2 is SMNVEV (reference sequence). The CDR3 protein is CASSEQGLAKNIQYF. The CDR3 coding sequence is TGTGCCAGCAGTGAACAGGGCCTAGCCAAAAACATTCAGTACTTC.

Details on this clone: This CDR3 is also generated by other DNA sequences in the sample. The chain links TRBV18 to TRBJ2-7, with unresolved D. Between the trimmed V and J ends, which lost 2 bases and 0 bases, there was a span of 5 bases. Germline CDR1 reads KGHSH; CDR2 reads LQKENI. This CDR3 comprises 13 residues. The CDR3 sequence is CASSPKSSYEQYF. CDR3 sequence (DNA): TGTGCCAGCTCACCAAAAAGCTCCTACGAGCAGTACTTC.

The J gene is TRBJ1-5, the V gene TRBV19; D uncertain. Per the germline V gene, CDR1 is LNHDA and CDR2 is SQIVND (reference sequence). The ends were cut back, 6 bases at V and 3 bases at J, with 6 bases in the middle. The CDR3 runs to 12 residues. CDR3 sequence: CASSAINQPQHF. Here the CDR3 DNA reads TGTGCCAGTAGCGCCATCAATCAGCCCCAGCATTTT.

The J gene is TRBJ2-5, the V gene TRBV28, with D maybe TRBD2 (5 bases). This CDR3 is 15 amino acids long. Trimming left V 4 bases short and J 1 base short, with 13 bases between. Per the germline V gene, CDR1 is MDHEN and CDR2 is SYDVKM. Written as DNA, the CDR3 is TGTGCCAGCAGTTCCTCGGAGGCTTCCCAAGAGACCCAGTACTTC. This codes for CASSSSEASQETQYF.

With regard to this clone: Germline and junction disagree at one end, which may indicate a read error. CDR3 residues: CASSPDRTPGIF. CDR3 bases: TGTGCCAGCAGCCCCGACAGGACCCCCGGAATCTTT. This chain connects TRBV6-5 to TRBJ1-1; a weak D match, TRBD1 (6 bases). The CDR3 covers 12 residues. Germline CDR1 and CDR2: MNHEY and SVGAGI.

This clone showed up just once. The rearrangement joins TRBV28 to TRBJ2-7; 9 nucleotides agree with TRBD2. This CDR3 has 19 residues. V lost 1 base to trimming and J lost 5 bases; unmatched junction nucleotides: 18. From germline, CDR1 is MDHEN and CDR2 SYDVKM. The CDR3 DNA reads TGTGCCAGCAGTTTATTGAGGGGGACGGGGAGGCTAGCGGGGAACGAGCAGTACTTC. This codes for CASSLLRGTGRLAGNEQYF.

The rearrangement joins TRBV5-5 to TRBJ2-7; 9 nucleotides agree with TRBD1. CDR1 SGHKS and CDR2 YYEKEE come from the germline V gene (reference sequence). The CDR3 has 15 residues. After removal of 0 bases from V and 3 bases from J, the junction contained 4 bases not matched to a gene. CDR3 sequence: CASSLVPGQGYEQYF. Here the CDR3 DNA reads TGTGCCAGCAGCTTGGTCCCGGGACAGGGCTACGAGCAGTACTTC. Variable domain in full (rest from reference TRBV5-5 and TRBJ2-7): DAGVTQSPTHLIKTRGQQVTLRCSPISGHKSVSWYQQVLGQGPQFIFQYYEKEERGRGNFPDRFSARQFPNYSSELNVNALLLGDSALYLCASSLVPGQGYEQYFGPGTRLTVT.

The chain uses TRBV5-8 and TRBJ2-7; 8 bases agree with TRBD1. Germline V gene sequence: CDR1 SGHTS, CDR2 YDEGEE. V was pared by 4 bases and J by 0 bases, with 9 bases of the junction left unmatched. CDR3 length equals 16 residues. DNA of the CDR3: TGTGCCAGCAGCCTGGAGGACAGGGCCCCCTCCTACGAGCAGTACTTC. Protein sequence: CASSLEDRAPSYEQYF.

V usage is TRBV5-1 and J usage is TRBJ1-1; D is uncertain. Germline V gene sequence: CDR1 SGHRS, CDR2 YFSETQ. The V and J ends lost 7 bases and 7 bases respectively, with 17 bases between them. CDR3 length: 13 residues. The CDR3 is CASSTFGGGEAFF. DNA of the CDR3: TGCGCCAGCTCTACGTTCGGTGGAGGTGAAGCTTTCTTT.

This chain uses TRBV19 with TRBJ2-5; D is unclear. There are 10 residues in the CDR3. V shed 11 bases and J shed 2 bases, with 6 bases lying between them. CDR1 is LNHDA and CDR2 is SQIVND in the germline V gene (reference sequence). Written as DNA, the CDR3 is TGTGCCCGTGGTCAAGAGACCCAGTACTTC. It encodes CARGQETQYF.